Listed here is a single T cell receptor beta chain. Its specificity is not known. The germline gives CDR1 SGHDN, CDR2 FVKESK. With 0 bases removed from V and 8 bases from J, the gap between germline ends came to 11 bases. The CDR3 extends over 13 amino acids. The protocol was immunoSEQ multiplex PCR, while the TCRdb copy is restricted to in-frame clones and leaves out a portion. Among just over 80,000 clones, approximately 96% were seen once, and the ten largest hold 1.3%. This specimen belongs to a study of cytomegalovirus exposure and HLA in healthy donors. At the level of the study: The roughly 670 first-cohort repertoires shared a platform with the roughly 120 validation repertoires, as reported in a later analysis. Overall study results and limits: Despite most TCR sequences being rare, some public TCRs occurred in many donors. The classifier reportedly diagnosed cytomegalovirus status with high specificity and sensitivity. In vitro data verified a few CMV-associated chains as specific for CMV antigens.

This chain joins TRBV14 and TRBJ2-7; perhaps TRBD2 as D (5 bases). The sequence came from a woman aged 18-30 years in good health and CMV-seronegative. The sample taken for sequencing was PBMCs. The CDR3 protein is CASSQDLGVQQYF. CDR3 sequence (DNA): TGTGCCAGCAGCCAAGATCTCGGGGTTCAGCAGTACTTC.